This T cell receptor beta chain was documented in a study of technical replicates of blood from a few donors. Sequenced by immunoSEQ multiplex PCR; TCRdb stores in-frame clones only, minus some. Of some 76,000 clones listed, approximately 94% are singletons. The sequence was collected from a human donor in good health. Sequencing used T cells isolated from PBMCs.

The CDR3 reads CSVIPGQGASDTQYF. In DNA, the CDR3 is TGCAGCGTAATACCGGGACAGGGGGCGTCAGATACGCAGTATTTT. The J gene is TRBJ2-3, the V gene TRBV29-1; 12 bases align to TRBD1. Germline trimming cut 6 bases from V and 4 bases from J; bases unmatched to any gene: 8. This CDR3 has 15 amino acids. Germline V gene sequence: CDR1 SQVTM, CDR2 ANQGSEA.